Presented here are 7 T cell receptor beta chains from one specimen sequenced in a study of blood T cell repertoires in COVID-19. The method was immunoSEQ multiplex PCR; TCRdb's version includes in-frame clones alone and lacks a portion of them. The sample lists 200,000 to 250,000 clones, 82% seen once, with about 3.9% in the top ten. Sequenced input: peripheral blood. These receptors were obtained from a woman of 80 years or more with acute or convalescent COVID-19.

The gene calls are TRBV28 and TRBJ1-5; D gene unclear. Trimming pared 3 bases from V and 5 bases from J, leaving 5 bases between. The CDR3 covers 12 residues. The germline gives CDR1 MDHEN, CDR2 SYDVKM. The CDR3 protein is CASSFGYQPQHF. Here the CDR3 DNA reads TGTGCCAGCAGTTTCGGTTATCAGCCCCAGCATTTT.

The V call is TRBV28, the J call TRBJ1-6; the D gene is possibly TRBD1 (5 bases). This CDR3 contains 18 residues. CDR1 and CDR2 (germline): MDHEN, SYDVKM. Trimming removed 4 bases from V and 0 bases from J, with 16 bases in between. The CDR3 DNA reads TGTGCCAGCAGTTCTCCGGGACTCATGAGCTCCTATAATTCACCCCTCCACTTT. Residues: CASSSPGLMSSYNSPLHF.

V and J are TRBV28 and TRBJ1-2, with a possible D match to TRBD1 (5 bases). From germline, CDR1 is MDHEN and CDR2 SYDVKM. The V end was cut by 10 bases, the J end by 7 bases, with 22 bases between. The CDR3 runs 14 residues. CDR3 residues: CAIQVLGLSGGYTF. In nucleotides, the CDR3 is TGTGCCATCCAAGTCCTGGGGCTTTCCGGTGGCTACACCTTC.

This sequence joins TRBV27 and TRBJ2-5; TRBD1 aligns across 10 bases. J lost 1 base, V lost 4 bases, and 3 bases had no gene match. CDR1 and CDR2 from the germline V gene are MNHEY and SMNVEV (reference sequence). CDR3 length equals 15 residues. The CDR3, as DNA: TGTGCCAGCAGTTGGGACAGGGGCGGCCAAGAGACCCAGTACTTC. Protein sequence: CASSWDRGGQETQYF.

This clone was found once. The chain combines TRBV4-1 with TRBJ1-4, with a tentative D call TRBD1 (5 bases). The length of the CDR3 is 14 residues. The germline V gene encodes CDR1 MGHRA and CDR2 YSYEKL. The V gene lost 1 base and the J gene lost 7 bases, with 10 bases spanning the gap. The CDR3 protein is CASSQGSGPEKLFF. CDR3 in DNA: TGCGCCAGCAGCCAAGGATCAGGGCCTGAAAAACTGTTTTTT.

The rearrangement links TRBV7-8 to TRBJ2-7; TRBD1 agrees at 8 bases. This CDR3 comprises 13 residues. J lost 3 bases, V lost 5 bases, and 3 bases had no gene match. Per germline, CDR1 SGHVS and CDR2 FQNEAQ. CDR3 bases: TGTGCCAGCAGCCGGACAGGGAACTACGAGCAGTACTTC. This translates into CASSRTGNYEQYF.

V usage is TRBV27 and J usage is TRBJ2-1; TRBD2 aligns across 11 bases. Germline CDR1 is MNHEY and CDR2 is SMNVEV (reference sequence). Germline trimming cut 6 bases from V and 3 bases from J; bases unmatched to any gene: 1. This CDR3 spans 14 amino acids. Here the CDR3 reads CASRLAGDYNEQFF. The CDR3 nucleotides read TGTGCCAGCAGACTAGCGGGGGACTACAATGAGCAGTTCTTC.